The next 30 T cell receptor beta chains were all read from a single sample in a study of blood T cells in healthy people across ages. The second PCR ran roughly 7 to 11 cycles with a sample-barcoded 5' primer and J-beta primers. One entry per CDR3 protein results from TCRdb running MiXCR on the 5' RACE reads. The sample lists 800,000 or so distinct CDR3 sequences, about 45% occurring once. Sequencing used blood. The receptor set was obtained from an elderly man in good health.

The chain couples TRBV11-3 to TRBJ1-2; D gene ambiguous. Trimming stripped 3 bases from V and 5 bases from J, with 10 bases between. This CDR3 is 13 amino acids long. Germline CDR1 is SGHNT and CDR2 is YENEEA. CDR3 DNA: TGTGCCAGCAGCTTCGGCCACCAGTATGGCTACACCTTC. It yields the protein CASSFGHQYGYTF.

Comment on this clonotype: This may be a read error, as it is one base from a much larger clone. The chain uses TRBV7-9 and TRBJ2-5, with TRBD1 matching 7 bases. Per germline, CDR1 SEHNR and CDR2 FQNEAQ (reference sequence). The V segment lost 1 base and the J segment 13 bases; nucleotides outside the gene matches: 18. CDR3 size: 16 residues. In DNA form, the CDR3 reads TGTGCCAGCAGCTTAGAGCACGGGACAGAGAGGTTGAGGCGGTACTTC. Translated, it gives CASSLEHGTERLRRYF.

The chain is built from TRBV6-2 or TRBV6-3 and TRBJ1-5; 8 bases agree with TRBD1. The CDR3 runs to 12 residues. CDR1 is MNHEY and CDR2 is SVGEGT in the germline V gene. The junction had 4 bases not matched to a gene; V was cut back by 10 bases and J by 5 bases. The CDR3 is CATQGAYQPQHF. The CDR3, as DNA: TGTGCCACTCAGGGGGCCTATCAGCCCCAGCATTTT.

This clonotype was seen repeatedly, ten times or more. The chain has TRBV15 and TRBJ2-1; 9 positions match TRBD2. The CDR3 sequence is 17 residues long. The V gene end was trimmed by 0 bases and the J gene end by 9 bases; junction bases not matched to a gene: 12. Per the germline V gene, CDR1 is LNHNV and CDR2 is YYDKDF (reference sequence). CDR3 in DNA: TGTGCCACCAGCAGAGATCGGAATAGCGGGAGATTTGGTGAGCAGTTCTTC. Protein: CATSRDRNSGRFGEQFF.

The CDR3 DNA reads TGTGCCAGCAGCTTTAAGTATGAGCAGTTCTTC. As protein: CASSFKYEQFF. This rearrangement joins TRBV7-8 to TRBJ2-1; D remains unclear. The CDR3 spans 11 residues. Per germline, CDR1 SGHVS and CDR2 FQNEAQ. Trimming stripped 3 bases from V and 8 bases from J, with 5 bases between.

The gene calls are TRBV27 and TRBJ1-2, with no clear D. In germline, CDR1 is MNHEY, CDR2 SMNVEV (reference sequence). Trimming took off 8 bases at V and 2 bases at J, with 15 bases between the two ends. There are 14 residues in the CDR3. CDR3 nucleotide sequence: TGTGCCAGCCCCAAGACTGTGCAAAACTATGGCTACACCTTC. Its translation is CASPKTVQNYGYTF.

The chain has TRBV5-8 and TRBJ1-5; D ambiguous. Trimming left V 1 base short and J 0 bases short, with 11 bases between. The CDR3 totals 16 residues. CDR1 and CDR2 (germline): SGHTS, YDEGEE. The CDR3: CASSLWRGSSNQPQHF. CDR3 DNA sequence: TGTGCCAGCAGCTTGTGGCGGGGTTCTAGCAATCAGCCCCAGCATTTT.

The chain combines TRBV6-5 with TRBJ2-7; 8 nucleotides match TRBD1. The junction had 6 bases not matched to a gene; V was cut back by 5 bases and J by 6 bases. Germline CDR1 MNHEY, CDR2 SVGAGI. This CDR3 has 13 residues. CDR3 protein: CASSMTGETEQYF. CDR3 in DNA: TGTGCCAGCAGTATGACAGGGGAGACCGAGCAGTACTTC.

This clonotype was seen more than once but under ten times. The chain has TRBV7-2 and TRBJ2-7; perhaps D is TRBD1 or TRBD2 (5 bases each). The CDR3 runs 15 residues. Deletions cut 2 bases from V and 3 bases from J, with 14 bases between. The V gene's germline CDR1 is SGHTA and CDR2 FQGNSA. The CDR3 is CASSLQGTRGYEQYF. The CDR3 nucleotides are TGTGCCAGCAGCTTACAAGGGACCAGAGGCTACGAGCAGTACTTC.

V gene TRBV30 combines with J gene TRBJ2-3, with TRBD2 matching over 12 bases. This CDR3 has 14 residues. V shed 8 bases and J 4 bases; nucleotides not matched to a gene: 7. Germline loops: CDR1 GTSNPN, CDR2 SVGIG (reference sequence). The CDR3 region has the DNA TGTGCCGGCAGACTAGCGGGAGTGCCAGATACGCAGTATTTT. Protein product: CAGRLAGVPDTQYF.

As to this clonotype: A much larger clone sits a single nucleotide away, making a read error possible. This sequence joins TRBV20-1 and TRBJ2-3; TRBD1 agrees at 7 bases. The CDR3 loop spans 11 amino acids. The germline gives CDR1 DFQATT, CDR2 SNEGSKA (reference sequence). The CDR3 loop reads CSAEGTDRQYF. In DNA form, the CDR3 reads TGCAGTGCCGAAGGGACAGATAGGCAGTATTTT.

V and J are TRBV4-1 and TRBJ2-4; 12 nucleotides line up with TRBD2. The CDR3 totals 20 residues. Germline V lookup: CDR1 MGHRA, CDR2 YSYEKL. The junction had 9 bases not matched to a gene; V was cut back by 0 bases and J by 0 bases. This chain's CDR3 is CASSQDRASGRGKAKNIQYF. CDR3 DNA sequence: TGCGCCAGCAGCCAAGATCGCGCTAGCGGGAGGGGGAAAGCCAAAAACATTCAGTACTTC.

The chain combines TRBV7-2 with TRBJ2-3; possibly TRBD1 or TRBD2 for D (5 bases each). The CDR3 is made up of 18 amino acids. V lost 5 bases and J 3 bases, leaving 24 bases between the germline ends. Germline CDR1 is SGHTA and CDR2 is FQGNSA. For the CDR3, the DNA is TGTGCCAGCAGCAGCACCGGGGCAGGGTGGCAGGGAACAGATACGCAGTATTTT. Residues: CASSSTGAGWQGTDTQYF. The full variable domain, in which reference TRBV7-2 and TRBJ2-3 provide the parts outside the CDR3, is GAGVSQSPSNKVTEKGKDVELRCDPISGHTALYWYRQSLGQGLEFLIYFQGNSAPDKSGLPSDRFSAERTGGSVSTLTIQRTQQEDSAVYLCASSSTGAGWQGTDTQYFGPGTRLTVL.

V is TRBV7-9 and J is TRBJ2-2; TRBD1 matches at 9 bases. With 5 bases clipped from V and 6 bases from J, the junction kept 4 bases outside the gene matches. CDR3 length: 14 residues. From germline, CDR1 is SEHNR and CDR2 FQNEAQ (reference sequence). CDR3 loop: CASSPRTGAGELFF. In nucleotides, the CDR3 is TGTGCCAGCAGCCCGCGGACAGGGGCCGGGGAGCTGTTTTTT.

This clonotype was seen only a few times. The rearrangement links TRBV6-5 to TRBJ2-7; 8 nucleotides match TRBD2. CDR3 length: 14 residues. Per germline, CDR1 MNHEY and CDR2 SVGAGI. The ends lost 3 bases at V and 2 bases at J; junction bases unmatched: 3. The CDR3 DNA reads TGTGCCAGCAGTTATCGGGAGGGGACCTACGAGCAGTACTTC. Protein: CASSYREGTYEQYF.

The chain links TRBV29-1 to TRBJ2-3, with TRBD2 matching 10 bases. Per germline, CDR1 SQVTM and CDR2 ANQGSEA. The CDR3 has 14 residues. Germline trimming cut 4 bases from V and 3 bases from J; bases unmatched to any gene: 4. The CDR3 loop reads CSVAAGGQTDTQYF. DNA for the CDR3: TGCAGCGTTGCAGCGGGAGGGCAGACAGATACGCAGTATTTT.

The J gene is TRBJ2-1, the V gene TRBV29-1, with 7 bases aligning to TRBD2. The CDR3 covers 15 residues. Germline V lookup: CDR1 SQVTM, CDR2 ANQGSEA. V was pared by 6 bases and J by 8 bases, with 16 bases of the junction left unmatched. The CDR3 protein is CSVVRPGGGLYEQFF. In DNA, the CDR3 is TGCAGCGTCGTCCGGCCGGGGGGAGGACTCTATGAGCAGTTCTTC.

V gene TRBV5-5 combines with J gene TRBJ2-7, with D perhaps matching TRBD2 (5 bases). V lost 4 bases, J lost 4 bases, and 24 bases lay in between. The CDR3 has 17 amino acids. Per germline, CDR1 SGHKS and CDR2 YYEKEE (reference sequence). DNA of the CDR3: TGTGCCAGCAGCCCGAGCTTAGGCCGGGGATGGGAATACGAGCAGTACTTC. Encoded protein: CASSPSLGRGWEYEQYF.

This clonotype was seen more than once but under ten times. V and J are TRBV5-6 and TRBJ2-1; 7 positions agree with TRBD1. In germline, CDR1 is SGHDT, CDR2 YYEEEE. The CDR3 loop spans 14 amino acids. V lost 2 bases to trimming and J lost 6 bases; unmatched junction nucleotides: 5. The CDR3 DNA sequence: TGTGCCAGCAGCTTCGACAGGGTAAGCAATGAGCAGTTCTTC. The encoded protein is CASSFDRVSNEQFF.

J is TRBJ2-3 and V is TRBV24-1; D is perhaps TRBD2 (6 bases). In germline, CDR1 is KGHDR, CDR2 SFDVKD. Trimming shortened V by 3 bases and J by 3 bases, and 15 bases separated the two germline ends. The CDR3 totals 16 residues. Written as DNA, the CDR3 is TGTGCCACCAGTGATCCGTTTAGCGGCGGAACAGATACGCAGTATTTT. Residues: CATSDPFSGGTDTQYF.

The sample holds a few counts of this clonotype. The chain uses TRBV20-1 and TRBJ2-7; 7 positions agree with TRBD1. The length of the CDR3 is 13 residues. V shed 5 bases and J 4 bases; nucleotides not matched to a gene: 8. Per germline, CDR1 DFQATT and CDR2 SNEGSKA (reference sequence). The CDR3 nucleotides read TGCAGTGCTTTCCGGGACAGTTTTTACGAGCAGTACTTC. It specifies CSAFRDSFYEQYF.

There are a few counts of this clonotype. The chain has TRBV7-2 and TRBJ2-3; D is possibly TRBD2 (5 bases). In germline, CDR1 is SGHTA, CDR2 FQGNSA. The CDR3 loop spans 14 amino acids. The V end lost 6 bases, the J end lost 12 bases, and 22 bases lay between the germline ends. CDR3 bases: TGTGCCAGCAGTGACGGACTGGCTGTTTATTTTCAGTATTTT. This encodes CASSDGLAVYFQYF.

This clonotype was seen a handful of times. The chain carries TRBV20-1 and TRBJ2-7, with 7 nucleotides matching TRBD2. The CDR3 consists of 12 residues. CDR1 is DFQATT and CDR2 is SNEGSKA in the germline V gene (reference sequence). The V gene end was trimmed by 5 bases and the J gene end by 7 bases; junction bases not matched to a gene: 8. CDR3 residues: CSAAGDQGEQYF. The CDR3 bases are TGCAGTGCTGCGGGGGATCAGGGTGAGCAGTACTTC.

In its sample, this clonotype was seen a few times. The CDR3 protein is CSARDGGGGSYNEQFF. The DNA for the CDR3 is TGCAGTGCTAGAGATGGGGGGGGTGGTTCCTACAATGAGCAGTTCTTC. The rearrangement uses TRBV20-1 and TRBJ2-1, with TRBD2 identical over 7 bases. Germline CDR1 DFQATT, CDR2 SNEGSKA (reference sequence). The CDR3 runs to 16 residues. With 0 bases clipped from V and 1 base from J, the junction kept 6 bases outside the gene matches.

Only one count was recorded for this clonotype. A junction end diverges from the germline sequence, so it may reflect a read error. The rearrangement links TRBV19 to TRBJ2-1; 9 nucleotides match TRBD2. The CDR3 has 14 amino acids. Germline CDR1 and CDR2: LNHDA and SQIVND (reference sequence). Here the CDR3 DNA reads TGTGCCAGTAGTAACGGGCTAGCGGGAAATGAGCAGTTGTTC. Protein product: CASSNGLAGNEQLF.

The rearrangement uses TRBV20-1 and TRBJ2-1, with TRBD1 matching 9 bases. The CDR3 covers 15 residues. The trim removed 3 bases at V and 5 bases at J, leaving 8 bases unmatched. Germline CDR1 reads DFQATT; CDR2 reads SNEGSKA (reference sequence). CDR3 amino acids: CSASPRDRADNEQFF. CDR3 bases: TGCAGTGCTAGTCCCCGGGACAGGGCCGACAATGAGCAGTTCTTC.

The V gene is TRBV24-1, the J gene TRBJ2-1, with D maybe TRBD2 (5 bases). Trimming left V 2 bases short and J 6 bases short, with 13 bases between. This CDR3 region has 15 residues. The V gene's germline CDR1 is KGHDR and CDR2 SFDVKD. The CDR3 loop is CATSDSGIKGNEQFF. The CDR3 nucleotides read TGTGCCACCAGTGATTCCGGGATTAAAGGCAATGAGCAGTTCTTC.

This clonotype occurred many times. The CDR3 bases are TGCAGTGCTAGAGATCGTCGGGCTAGCGGGAGAAATAATGAGCAGTTCTTC. Translating it yields CSARDRRASGRNNEQFF. The chain uses TRBV20-1 and TRBJ2-1; 10 nucleotides agree with TRBD2. Germline CDR1 is DFQATT and CDR2 is SNEGSKA (reference sequence). The junction had 12 bases not matched to a gene; V was cut back by 0 bases and J by 7 bases. This CDR3 is 17 amino acids long.

This clonotype was seen a handful of times. The chain combines TRBV25-1 with TRBJ2-4, with D maybe TRBD2 (6 bases). V was shortened by 3 bases and J by 0 bases, with 21 bases between the two germline ends. The CDR3 loop spans 19 amino acids. CDR1 MGHDK and CDR2 SYGVNS come from the germline V gene. The CDR3 reads CASSESGVSGTLAKNIQYF. The CDR3 coding sequence is TGTGCCAGCAGTGAGAGCGGTGTTAGCGGAACCCTAGCCAAAAACATTCAGTACTTC.

Worth noting for this clonotype: At one boundary the junction diverges from the germline segment, which might be a read error. This chain joins TRBV5-1 and TRBJ2-7, with 7 bases aligning to TRBD2. Per germline, CDR1 SGHRS and CDR2 YFSETQ. This CDR3 is built from 13 residues. CDR3 sequence (DNA): TGCGCCAGCAGCCCCAGCCCAGGGAGGGAGCGGTACTTC. It translates to CASSPSPGRERYF.